The 18 T cell receptor beta chains below were found in one sample sequenced in a study of beta chain features in type 1 diabetes. The authors reverse transcribed all of the isolated RNA, so sequencing captured expressed TCRB transcripts. The data were produced by immunoSEQ multiplex PCR, yet TCRdb's version contains in-frame clones alone and is incomplete. This repertoire shows under 950,000 clones, roughly a sixth found once; its top ten account for 0.02% to 0.025%. The material sequenced was naive CD4+ T cells from blood. These receptor sequences come from a woman aged 18-35 years in good health.

V gene TRBV7-8 combines with J gene TRBJ1-5; D not certain. Trimming left V 0 bases short and J 4 bases short, with 19 bases between. CDR1 is SGHVS, CDR2 FQNEAQ, per germline. This CDR3 has 18 residues. CDR3 DNA sequence: TGTGCCAGCAGCTTAGCGAAGGTTTACGGGCTGGTTAATCAGCCCCAGCATTTT. It codes for CASSLAKVYGLVNQPQHF.

The table lists this clone with a few counts. This chain connects TRBV27 to TRBJ1-2, with 12 positions matching TRBD1. The CDR3 extends over 12 amino acids. V lost 10 bases and J lost 7; bases outside the gene matches: 4. Germline loops: CDR1 MNHEY, CDR2 SMNVEV (reference sequence). The CDR3 bases are TGTGCCACTGGGACAGGGGGCTTTGGCTACACCTTC. As protein: CATGTGGFGYTF.

This clone was seen a few times. The CDR3 DNA reads TGTGCCAGCAGTTCTGGGACAGCTGTAGTCAAAAACATTCAGTACTTC. Protein: CASSSGTAVVKNIQYF. The chain recombines TRBV27 with TRBJ2-4; 7 nucleotides agree with TRBD1. The CDR3 runs 16 residues. Looked up from germline, CDR1 is MNHEY and CDR2 is SMNVEV (reference sequence). V gave up 4 bases and J gave up 3 bases; unmatched junction bases: 9.

The chain recombines TRBV5-4 with TRBJ2-3; D is perhaps TRBD1 (6 bases). Germline CDR1 reads SGHNT; CDR2 reads YYREEE (reference sequence). The CDR3 has 15 amino acids. Trimming removed 5 bases at V and 1 base at J, with 14 bases between. As DNA, the CDR3 is TGTGCCAGCAGTTCGCGAGGGGGAGGCACAGATACGCAGTATTTT. Its translation is CASSSRGGGTDTQYF.

The chain recombines TRBV4-2 with TRBJ2-1, with D uncertain. Germline CDR1 reads LGHNA; CDR2 reads YNFKEQ. The CDR3 is 14 amino acids. V was pared by 1 base and J by 4 bases, with 8 bases between. CDR3 sequence (DNA): TGTGCCAGCAGCCAAGCCGACGGATACAATGAGCAGTTCTTC. Protein: CASSQADGYNEQFF.

This clone has only a few counts. The chain couples TRBV19 to TRBJ2-7; 8 bases are shared with TRBD1. The trim removed 7 bases at V and 7 bases at J, leaving 9 bases unmatched. CDR1 is LNHDA and CDR2 is SQIVND in the germline V gene (reference sequence). The CDR3 loop spans 13 amino acids. This chain's CDR3 is CASTGTGTREQYF. The DNA of the CDR3 is TGTGCCAGTACCGGGACAGGCACGAGGGAGCAGTACTTC.

This clone was found a few times. CDR3 coding DNA: TGTGCCAGCAGCTTAGGAGTCTACGAGCAGTACTTC. Amino acids: CASSLGVYEQYF. The chain employs TRBV11-2 and TRBJ2-7; D remains unclear. CDR1 and CDR2 (germline): SGHAT, FQNNGV. Between the trimmed V and J ends, which lost 1 base and 3 bases, there was a span of 4 bases. This CDR3 comprises 12 residues.

J is TRBJ2-7 and V is TRBV10-3; D is perhaps TRBD2 (6 bases). Germline V lookup: CDR1 ENHRY, CDR2 SYGVKD. The germline V and J ends were trimmed by 10 bases and 6 bases, with 22 bases remaining between them. The CDR3 runs to 14 residues. The CDR3 is CASGGTIGRGEQYF. CDR3 coding DNA: TGTGCCAGCGGCGGGACCATAGGTCGGGGCGAGCAGTACTTC.

The V and J genes are TRBV2 and TRBJ2-7; D may be TRBD1 (5 bases). With 4 bases removed from V and 2 bases from J, the gap between germline ends came to 12 bases. The CDR3 covers 14 residues. Per the germline V gene, CDR1 is SNHLY and CDR2 is FYNNEI. CDR3 residues: CASSAQGVPYEQYF. The CDR3 region has the DNA TGTGCCAGCAGTGCTCAGGGTGTCCCCTACGAGCAGTACTTC.

This clone has just a few counts. CDR3 nucleotide sequence: TGTGCCAGCAGTGTATACGGGACAGCCGAGCAGTACTTC. Its protein is CASSVYGTAEQYF. The gene calls are TRBV25-1 and TRBJ2-7; 7 positions match TRBD1. The length of the CDR3 is 13 residues. Looked up from germline, CDR1 is MGHDK and CDR2 is SYGVNS. V lost 4 bases, J lost 6 bases, and 6 bases stayed unmatched.

This clone has more than one count but fewer than ten. This chain connects TRBV28 to TRBJ1-4; D ambiguous. The CDR3 consists of 14 residues. Trimming left V 4 bases short and J 0 bases short, with 6 bases between. Germline CDR1 reads MDHEN; CDR2 reads SYDVKM. CDR3 DNA: TGTGCCAGCAGTTCGTTTCCAACTAATGAAAAACTGTTTTTT. This translates into CASSSFPTNEKLFF.

This chain uses TRBV15 with TRBJ2-7; TRBD2 matches 10 bases. V was clipped by 2 bases and J by 5 bases; unmatched bases: 6. This CDR3 is built from 15 residues. The germline CDR1 and CDR2 sequences are LNHNV and YYDKDF (reference sequence). The CDR3 nucleotides read TGTGCCACCAGCAGAAGTCTAGCGGGAGAGAACGAGCAGTACTTC. It translates to CATSRSLAGENEQYF.

CDR3 region: CASRLGDRIYNEQFF. Written as DNA, the CDR3 is TGTGCCAGCAGATTGGGCGACAGGATCTACAATGAGCAGTTCTTC. The chain joins TRBV27 to TRBJ2-1, with D possibly TRBD1 on 6 matching bases. The V gene's germline CDR1 is MNHEY and CDR2 SMNVEV (reference sequence). The CDR3 sequence is 15 residues long. V gave up 6 bases and J gave up 3 bases, with 15 bases separating them.

The chain joins TRBV27 to TRBJ1-2; TRBD1 agrees at 9 bases. V trimming: 4 bases; J trimming: 4 bases; junction bases outside the gene matches: 13. CDR1 is MNHEY and CDR2 is SMNVEV in the germline V gene (reference sequence). The CDR3 has 17 amino acids. The CDR3 DNA reads as TGTGCCAGCAGTTCCAGGACAGGGGTACAGGTCCTCTATGGCTACACCTTC. Translated, it gives CASSSRTGVQVLYGYTF.

This clone was found a few times. The V and J genes are TRBV7-2 and TRBJ2-7, with 16 bases fitting TRBD2. Germline V gives CDR1 SGHTA, CDR2 FQGNSA. Trimming took 5 bases from V and 6 from J; bases not matched to a gene: 13. The CDR3 loop spans 18 amino acids. The CDR3 nucleotides read TGTGCCAGCAGCCCACCGGGACTAGCGGGAGGGAGAGGCGTCGAGCAGTACTTC. Translating gives CASSPPGLAGGRGVEQYF. Drawing the rest from reference TRBV7-2 and TRBJ2-7, the complete variable domain is GAGVSQSPSNKVTEKGKDVELRCDPISGHTALYWYRQSLGQGLEFLIYFQGNSAPDKSGLPSDRFSAERTGGSVSTLTIQRTQQEDSAVYLCASSPPGLAGGRGVEQYFGPGTRLTVT.

This chain connects TRBV28 to TRBJ2-7; D possibly corresponds to TRBD2 (5 bases). Germline V gene data show CDR1 as MDHEN and CDR2 as SYDVKM. This CDR3 has 13 amino acids. Trimming stripped 5 bases from V and 4 bases from J, with 12 bases between. CDR3 DNA sequence: TGTGCCAGCAGTACCGGGATGGATTACGAGCAGTACTTC. This codes for CASSTGMDYEQYF.

The rearrangement links TRBV28 to TRBJ1-1; perhaps TRBD1 as D (5 bases). The CDR3 extends over 14 amino acids. V lost 4 bases to trimming and J lost 7 bases, with 16 bases between them. Germline-derived CDR1 and CDR2 are MDHEN and SYDVKM. CDR3 in amino acids: CASSWASQRGEAFF. In DNA form, the CDR3 reads TGTGCCAGCAGTTGGGCGTCACAGAGGGGTGAAGCTTTCTTT.

The CDR3: CASSFQAVDTEAFF. In DNA form, the CDR3 reads TGTGCCAGCAGCTTTCAGGCGGTTGACACTGAAGCTTTCTTT. The J gene is TRBJ1-1, the V gene TRBV7-2; D gene ambiguous. The germline gives CDR1 SGHTA, CDR2 FQGNSA. The CDR3 loop spans 14 amino acids. With 3 bases removed from V and 3 bases from J, the gap between germline ends came to 11 bases.